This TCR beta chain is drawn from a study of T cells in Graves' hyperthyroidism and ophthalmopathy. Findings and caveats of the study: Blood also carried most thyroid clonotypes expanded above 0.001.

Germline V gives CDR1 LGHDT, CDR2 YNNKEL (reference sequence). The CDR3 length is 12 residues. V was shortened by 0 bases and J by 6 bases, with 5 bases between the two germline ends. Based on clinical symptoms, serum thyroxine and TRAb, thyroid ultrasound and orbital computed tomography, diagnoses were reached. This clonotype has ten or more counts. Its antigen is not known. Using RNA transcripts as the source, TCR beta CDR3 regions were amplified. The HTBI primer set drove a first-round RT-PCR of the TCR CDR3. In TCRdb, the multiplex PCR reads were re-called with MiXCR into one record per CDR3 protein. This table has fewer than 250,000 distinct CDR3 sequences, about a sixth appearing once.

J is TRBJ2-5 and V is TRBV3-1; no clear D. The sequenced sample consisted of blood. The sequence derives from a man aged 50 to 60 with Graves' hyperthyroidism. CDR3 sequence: CASSQDKQTQYF. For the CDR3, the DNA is TGTGCCAGCAGCCAAGATAAGCAGACCCAGTACTTC.